The clone carrying this T cell receptor beta chain was seen a few times. The assay was immunoSEQ multiplex PCR, and TCRdb's table has in-frame clones only and misses some. The sample consists of around 90,000 clones, about 89% of them appearing once. The entry originates in a study of control samples from healthy donors and cancer patients. This receptor was taken from a man aged 30 to 39 in good health. Sequenced sample: blood.

The CDR3 loop reads CASSAGTGRPEAFF. CDR3 bases: TGTGCCAGCAGTGCGGGGACAGGGAGGCCTGAAGCTTTCTTT. This chain joins TRBV27 and TRBJ1-1; TRBD1 matches at 9 bases. CDR3 length: 14 residues. Per the germline V gene, CDR1 is MNHEY and CDR2 is SMNVEV (reference sequence). Germline trimming cut 5 bases from V and 6 bases from J; bases unmatched to any gene: 7.